Listed below are T cell receptor beta chains from one sample, sequenced in a study of cytomegalovirus exposure and HLA in healthy donors. The table came from immunoSEQ multiplex PCR; TCRdb's copy has only in-frame clones and leaves some out. This table has about 190,000 clones, 81% appearing once. Source material: PBMCs. These receptor sequences come from a man in his forties in good health and CMV-seropositive. The CDR3 runs from the conserved cysteine through the conserved F or W. Each record gives: J gene, D gene, clone size, V gene, CDR3 protein, CDR3 DNA. The D gene is left open where the match is weak. The size field is filled for only some rows; it gives once, few, many or a size class.

J gene: TRBJ1-1
D gene: -
clone size: -
V gene: TRBV6-6
CDR3 protein: CASRPGGTAEAFF
CDR3 DNA: TGTGCCAGCAGACCCGGGGGAACGGCTGAAGCTTTCTTT

J gene: TRBJ2-1
D gene: TRBD1
clone size: -
V gene: TRBV14
CDR3 protein: CASSQDPPGGHNEQFF
CDR3 DNA: TGTGCCAGCAGCCAAGATCCCCCAGGGGGCCACAATGAGCAGTTCTTC

J gene: TRBJ2-3
D gene: -
clone size: -
V gene: TRBV25-1
CDR3 protein: CASSDRVRDTQYF
CDR3 DNA: TGTGCCAGCAGTGATCGGGTGAGGGATACGCAGTATTTT

J gene: TRBJ1-4
D gene: -
clone size: -
V gene: TRBV5-6
CDR3 protein: CASSSLSINEKLFF
CDR3 DNA: TGTGCCAGCAGCAGCTTATCCATAAATGAAAAACTGTTTTTT

J gene: TRBJ1-1
D gene: TRBD1
clone size: -
V gene: TRBV4-1
CDR3 protein: CASSPTGGAEANTEAFF
CDR3 DNA: TGCGCCAGCAGCCCTACAGGGGGCGCAGAGGCGAACACTGAAGCTTTCTTT

J gene: TRBJ1-1
D gene: -
clone size: -
V gene: TRBV7-9
CDR3 protein: CASSRGGTVNTEAFF
CDR3 DNA: TGTGCCAGCAGCCGTGGGGGGACGGTGAACACTGAAGCTTTCTTT

J gene: TRBJ1-6
D gene: -
clone size: few
V gene: TRBV15
CDR3 protein: CATSWDTTNLPLHF
CDR3 DNA: TGTGCCACCAGCTGGGACACTACGAATTTACCCCTCCACTTT

J gene: TRBJ2-5
D gene: TRBD1
clone size: -
V gene: TRBV6-1
CDR3 protein: CASSEESLGTGLLETQYF
CDR3 DNA: TGTGCCAGCAGTGAAGAGAGCCTTGGGACAGGTCTGTTAGAGACCCAGTACTTC

J gene: TRBJ2-5
D gene: TRBD1
clone size: -
V gene: TRBV9
CDR3 protein: CASSPWDSEETQYF
CDR3 DNA: TGTGCCAGCAGCCCCTGGGACAGCGAAGAGACCCAGTACTTC

J gene: TRBJ2-7
D gene: TRBD1
clone size: few
V gene: TRBV6-1
CDR3 protein: CASSEGGQGSYEQYF
CDR3 DNA: TGTGCCAGCAGTGAAGGAGGACAGGGATCCTACGAGCAGTACTTC

J gene: TRBJ2-2
D gene: -
clone size: -
V gene: TRBV4-3
CDR3 protein: CASSQDAGAATGELFF
CDR3 DNA: TGCGCCAGCAGCCAAGATGCTGGAGCGGCCACCGGGGAGCTGTTTTTT

J gene: TRBJ2-3
D gene: -
clone size: -
V gene: TRBV18
CDR3 protein: CASSPPYAGRTTTDTQYF
CDR3 DNA: TGTGCCAGCTCACCACCGTATGCAGGGCGAACCACCACAGATACGCAGTATTTT

J gene: TRBJ2-5
D gene: TRBD1
clone size: -
V gene: TRBV11-1
CDR3 protein: CASSRKTGLETQYF
CDR3 DNA: TGTGCCAGCAGCCGCAAGACAGGGTTGGAGACCCAGTACTTC

J gene: TRBJ1-1
D gene: TRBD1
clone size: -
V gene: TRBV14
CDR3 protein: CASSQEFEGAGAFF
CDR3 DNA: TGTGCCAGCAGCCAAGAATTTGAGGGGGCGGGAGCTTTCTTT

J gene: TRBJ2-5
D gene: -
clone size: -
V gene: TRBV11-2
CDR3 protein: CASSSAPRQEETQYF
CDR3 DNA: TGTGCCAGCAGCTCCGCCCCGCGACAAGAAGAGACCCAGTACTTC

J gene: TRBJ1-3
D gene: -
clone size: once
V gene: TRBV7-6
CDR3 protein: CASSQTVDTIYF
CDR3 DNA: TGTGCCAGCAGCCAAACTGTAGACACCATATATTTT

J gene: TRBJ2-5
D gene: TRBD1
clone size: once
V gene: TRBV5-1
CDR3 protein: CASSEPGTGDGETQYF
CDR3 DNA: TGCGCCAGCAGCGAGCCCGGGACAGGGGATGGTGAGACCCAGTACTTC

J gene: TRBJ2-1
D gene: TRBD1
clone size: once
V gene: TRBV19
CDR3 protein: CASSSGQGGVYNEQFF
CDR3 DNA: TGTGCCAGTAGTAGCGGACAGGGGGGGGTCTACAATGAGCAGTTCTTC

J gene: TRBJ2-3
D gene: TRBD1
clone size: -
V gene: TRBV5-6
CDR3 protein: CASNPWSLDRETDTQYF
CDR3 DNA: TGTGCCAGCAATCCCTGGAGCTTGGACAGGGAGACAGATACGCAGTATTTT

J gene: TRBJ2-1
D gene: -
clone size: -
V gene: TRBV21-1
CDR3 protein: CASSTGLAGVSTYNEQFF
CDR3 DNA: TGTGCCAGCAGCACGGGACTAGCGGGGGTGAGTACCTACAATGAGCAGTTCTTC

J gene: TRBJ2-7
D gene: -
clone size: -
V gene: TRBV10-3
CDR3 protein: CAISELFNYEQYF
CDR3 DNA: TGTGCCATCAGTGAGTTGTTCAACTACGAGCAGTACTTC

J gene: TRBJ2-5
D gene: -
clone size: -
V gene: TRBV29-1
CDR3 protein: CSVAETVGTQYF
CDR3 DNA: TGCAGCGTTGCGGAGACGGTGGGGACCCAGTACTTC

J gene: TRBJ1-1
D gene: -
clone size: -
V gene: TRBV7-9
CDR3 protein: CSSSFGGAWGTEAFF
CDR3 DNA: TGTTCCAGCAGCTTTGGGGGGGCGTGGGGCACTGAAGCTTTCTTT

J gene: TRBJ2-7
D gene: -
clone size: few
V gene: TRBV18
CDR3 protein: CASSPKAGPYEQYF
CDR3 DNA: TGTGCCAGCTCACCAAAGGCAGGGCCCTACGAGCAGTACTTC

J gene: TRBJ2-3
D gene: TRBD2
clone size: -
V gene: TRBV9
CDR3 protein: CASSPGTSGVVDTQYF
CDR3 DNA: TGTGCCAGCAGCCCCGGGACTAGCGGAGTGGTAGATACGCAGTATTTT

J gene: TRBJ2-1
D gene: -
clone size: -
V gene: TRBV11-2
CDR3 protein: CASSVPGQGLNEQFF
CDR3 DNA: TGTGCCAGCAGCGTTCCGGGACAAGGTCTGAATGAGCAGTTCTTC

J gene: TRBJ2-3
D gene: -
clone size: -
V gene: TRBV14
CDR3 protein: CASSQESLGTQYF
CDR3 DNA: TGTGCCAGCAGCCAAGAAAGTCTAGGAACGCAGTATTTT

J gene: TRBJ1-2
D gene: -
clone size: once
V gene: TRBV19
CDR3 protein: CASSPPANYGYTF
CDR3 DNA: TGTGCCAGTAGTCCTCCAGCTAACTATGGCTACACCTTC

J gene: TRBJ1-5
D gene: TRBD1
clone size: -
V gene: TRBV5-1
CDR3 protein: CASSLGQGAQPQHF
CDR3 DNA: TGTGCCAGCAGCCTAGGACAGGGAGCTCAGCCCCAGCATTTT

J gene: TRBJ1-2
D gene: TRBD1
clone size: -
V gene: TRBV7-9
CDR3 protein: CASSLSQGAHGYTF
CDR3 DNA: TGTGCCAGCAGCTTATCTCAGGGGGCGCACGGCTACACCTTC

J gene: TRBJ2-1
D gene: TRBD2
clone size: -
V gene: TRBV5-1
CDR3 protein: CASSPRTSGSSYNEQFF
CDR3 DNA: TGCGCCAGCAGCCCAAGGACTAGCGGTAGCTCCTACAATGAGCAGTTCTTC

J gene: TRBJ2-7
D gene: TRBD2
clone size: -
V gene: TRBV6-5
CDR3 protein: CASTEAGLSYEQYF
CDR3 DNA: TGTGCCAGCACCGAAGCGGGGCTCTCCTACGAGCAGTACTTC

J gene: TRBJ2-3
D gene: TRBD2
clone size: few
V gene: TRBV9
CDR3 protein: CASSPHRTTSGTPPDTQYF
CDR3 DNA: TGTGCCAGCAGTCCTCACCGAACGACTAGCGGCACACCCCCTGATACGCAGTATTTT

J gene: TRBJ2-3
D gene: -
clone size: -
V gene: TRBV5-5
CDR3 protein: CASSTRTGLLSTDTQYF
CDR3 DNA: TGTGCCAGCAGCACCCGCACAGGATTACTTAGCACAGATACGCAGTATTTT

J gene: TRBJ2-3
D gene: -
clone size: -
V gene: TRBV7-2
CDR3 protein: CASSLSGGRDTQYF
CDR3 DNA: TGTGCCAGCAGCTTAAGTGGGGGCAGGGATACGCAGTATTTT